This TCR beta chain was sequenced for a study of shared clonotypes between healthy human individuals. At least ten counts were recorded for this clone. This CDR3 region has 14 residues. The V end was cut by 2 bases, the J end by 1 base, with 6 bases between. The germline V gene encodes CDR1 SEHNR and CDR2 FQNEAQ (reference sequence). Clones were read by immunoSEQ multiplex PCR, and TCRdb kept only the in-frame ones, dropping some. The sample contains under 600,000 clones, 75% to 80% of which appear only once. The sample was PBMCs. This receptor was obtained from a woman in her forties in good health. Some clones in this sample may be carry-over from other donors' samples. The chain links TRBV7-9 to TRBJ2-4; unclear D gene. CDR3: CASSLTAAKNIQYF. The DNA for the CDR3 is TGTGCCAGCAGCTTAACGGCGGCCAAAAACATTCAGTACTTC.